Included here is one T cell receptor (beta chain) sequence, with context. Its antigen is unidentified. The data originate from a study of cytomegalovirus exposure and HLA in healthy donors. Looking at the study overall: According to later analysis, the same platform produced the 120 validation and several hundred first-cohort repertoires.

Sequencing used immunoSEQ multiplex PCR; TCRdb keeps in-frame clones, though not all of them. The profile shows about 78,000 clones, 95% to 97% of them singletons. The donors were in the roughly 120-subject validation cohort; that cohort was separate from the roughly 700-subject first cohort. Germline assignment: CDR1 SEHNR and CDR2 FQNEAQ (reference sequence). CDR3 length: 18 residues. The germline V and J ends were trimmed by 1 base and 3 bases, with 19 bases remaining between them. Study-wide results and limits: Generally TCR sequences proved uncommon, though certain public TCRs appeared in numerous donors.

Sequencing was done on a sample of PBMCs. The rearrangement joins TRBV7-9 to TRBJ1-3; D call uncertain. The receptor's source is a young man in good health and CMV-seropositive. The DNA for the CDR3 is TGTGCCAGCAGCTTAGTGTTGTCGGGGATCCTATTTGGAAACACCATATATTTT. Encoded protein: CASSLVLSGILFGNTIYF.